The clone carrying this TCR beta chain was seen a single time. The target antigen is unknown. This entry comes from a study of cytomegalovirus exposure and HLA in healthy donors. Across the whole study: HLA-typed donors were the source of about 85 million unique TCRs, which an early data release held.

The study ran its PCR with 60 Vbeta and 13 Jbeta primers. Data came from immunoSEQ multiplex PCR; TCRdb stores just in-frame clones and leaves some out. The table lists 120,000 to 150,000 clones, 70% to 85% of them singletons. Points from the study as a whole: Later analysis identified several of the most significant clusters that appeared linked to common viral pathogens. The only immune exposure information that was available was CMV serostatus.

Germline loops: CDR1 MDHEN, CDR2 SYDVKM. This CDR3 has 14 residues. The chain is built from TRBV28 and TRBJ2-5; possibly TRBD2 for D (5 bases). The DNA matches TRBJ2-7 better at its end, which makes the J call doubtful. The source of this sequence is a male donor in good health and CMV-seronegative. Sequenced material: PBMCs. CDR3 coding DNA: TGTGCCAGCAGACTCGGACTCAGCTCCTACGAGCAGTACTTC. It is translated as CASRLGLSSYEQYF.